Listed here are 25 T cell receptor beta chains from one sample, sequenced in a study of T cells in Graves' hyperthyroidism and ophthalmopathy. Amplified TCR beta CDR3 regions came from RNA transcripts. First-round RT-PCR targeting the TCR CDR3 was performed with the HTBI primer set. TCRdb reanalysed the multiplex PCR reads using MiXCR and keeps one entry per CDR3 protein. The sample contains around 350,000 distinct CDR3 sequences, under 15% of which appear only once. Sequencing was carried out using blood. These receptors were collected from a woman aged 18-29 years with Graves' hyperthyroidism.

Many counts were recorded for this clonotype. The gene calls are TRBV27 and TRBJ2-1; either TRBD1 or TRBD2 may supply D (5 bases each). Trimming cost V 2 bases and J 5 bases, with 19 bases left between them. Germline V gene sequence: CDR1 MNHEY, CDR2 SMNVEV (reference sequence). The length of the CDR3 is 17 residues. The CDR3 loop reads CASSLAPGTRVNNEQFF. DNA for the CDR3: TGTGCCAGCAGTTTAGCCCCCGGGACCAGGGTCAACAATGAGCAGTTCTTC.

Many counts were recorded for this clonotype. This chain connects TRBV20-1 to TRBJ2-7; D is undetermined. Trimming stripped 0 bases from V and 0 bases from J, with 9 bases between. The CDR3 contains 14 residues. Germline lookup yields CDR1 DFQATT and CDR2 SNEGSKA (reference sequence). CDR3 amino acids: CSARDQGASYEQYF. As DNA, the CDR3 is TGCAGTGCTAGAGATCAAGGAGCCTCCTACGAGCAGTACTTC.

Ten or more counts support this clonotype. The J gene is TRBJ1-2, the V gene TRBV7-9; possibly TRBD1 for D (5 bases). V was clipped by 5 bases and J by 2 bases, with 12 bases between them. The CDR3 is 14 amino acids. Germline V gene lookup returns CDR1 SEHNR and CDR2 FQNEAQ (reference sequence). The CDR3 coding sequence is TGTGCCAGCAGCCCTAGGACACAAAACTATGGCTACACCTTC. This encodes CASSPRTQNYGYTF.

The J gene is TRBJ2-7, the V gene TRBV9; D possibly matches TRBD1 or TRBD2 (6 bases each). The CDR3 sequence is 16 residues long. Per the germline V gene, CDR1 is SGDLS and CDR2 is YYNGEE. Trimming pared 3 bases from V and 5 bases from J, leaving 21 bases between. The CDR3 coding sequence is TGTGCCAGCAGCGAGAGGGGGGTAGAACTAAGCGACGAGCAGTACTTC. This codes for CASSERGVELSDEQYF.

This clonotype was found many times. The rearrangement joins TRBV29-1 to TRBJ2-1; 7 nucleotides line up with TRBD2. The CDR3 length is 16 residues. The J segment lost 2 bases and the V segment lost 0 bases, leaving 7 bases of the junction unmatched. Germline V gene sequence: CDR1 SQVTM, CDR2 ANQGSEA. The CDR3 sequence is CSVEDLGGGTYNEQFF. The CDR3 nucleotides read TGCAGCGTTGAAGATCTTGGGGGGGGAACCTACAATGAGCAGTTCTTC.

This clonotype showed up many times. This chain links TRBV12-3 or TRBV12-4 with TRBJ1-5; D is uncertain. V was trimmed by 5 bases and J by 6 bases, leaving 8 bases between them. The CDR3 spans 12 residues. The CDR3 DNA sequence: TGTGCCAGCAGTAGACGGTCTCAGCCCCAGCATTTT. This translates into CASSRRSQPQHF.

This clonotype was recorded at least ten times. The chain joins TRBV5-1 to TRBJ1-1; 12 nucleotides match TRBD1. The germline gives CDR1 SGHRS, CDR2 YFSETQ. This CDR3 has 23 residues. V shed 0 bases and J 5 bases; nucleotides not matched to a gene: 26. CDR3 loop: CASSLAFLGQGAPVASRGTEAFF. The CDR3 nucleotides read TGCGCCAGCAGCTTGGCATTTTTGGGACAGGGGGCGCCGGTAGCTTCACGTGGGACTGAAGCTTTCTTT.

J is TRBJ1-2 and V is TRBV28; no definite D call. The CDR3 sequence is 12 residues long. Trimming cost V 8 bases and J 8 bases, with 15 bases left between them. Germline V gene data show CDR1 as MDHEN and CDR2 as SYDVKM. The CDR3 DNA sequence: TGTGCCAGCTTCCTCCCACTTTGGGGCTACACCTTC. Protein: CASFLPLWGYTF.

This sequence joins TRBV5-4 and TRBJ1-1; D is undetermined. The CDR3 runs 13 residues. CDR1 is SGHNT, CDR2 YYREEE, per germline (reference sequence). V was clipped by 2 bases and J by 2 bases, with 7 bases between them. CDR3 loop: CASSFPFNTEAFF. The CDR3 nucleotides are TGTGCCAGCAGCTTTCCATTCAACACTGAAGCTTTCTTT.

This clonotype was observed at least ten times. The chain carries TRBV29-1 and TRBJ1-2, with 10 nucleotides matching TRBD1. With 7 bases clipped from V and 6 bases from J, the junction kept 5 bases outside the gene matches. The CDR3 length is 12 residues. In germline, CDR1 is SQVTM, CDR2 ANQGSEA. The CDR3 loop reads CSALGTGDGYTF. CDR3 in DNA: TGCAGCGCGCTTGGGACAGGGGATGGCTACACCTTC.

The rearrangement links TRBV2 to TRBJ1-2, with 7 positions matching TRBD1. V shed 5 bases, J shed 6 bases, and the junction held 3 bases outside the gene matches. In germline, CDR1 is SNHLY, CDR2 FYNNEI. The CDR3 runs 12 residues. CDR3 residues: CASSQQGNGYTF. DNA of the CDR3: TGTGCCAGCAGTCAACAGGGGAATGGCTACACCTTC.

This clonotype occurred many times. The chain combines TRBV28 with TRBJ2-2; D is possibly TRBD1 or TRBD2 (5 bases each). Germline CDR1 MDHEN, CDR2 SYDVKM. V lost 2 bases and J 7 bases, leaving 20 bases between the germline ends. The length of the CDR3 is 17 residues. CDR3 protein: CASSLLGTEGRGGELFF. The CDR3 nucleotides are TGTGCCAGCAGTTTACTCGGGACCGAGGGGCGCGGCGGGGAGCTGTTTTTT.

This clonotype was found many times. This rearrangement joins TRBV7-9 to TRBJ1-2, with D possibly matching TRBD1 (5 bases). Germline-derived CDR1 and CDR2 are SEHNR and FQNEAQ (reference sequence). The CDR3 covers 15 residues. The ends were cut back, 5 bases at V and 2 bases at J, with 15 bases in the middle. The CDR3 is CASSMSVGANYGYTF. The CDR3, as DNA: TGTGCCAGCAGCATGTCAGTAGGGGCGAACTATGGCTACACCTTC.

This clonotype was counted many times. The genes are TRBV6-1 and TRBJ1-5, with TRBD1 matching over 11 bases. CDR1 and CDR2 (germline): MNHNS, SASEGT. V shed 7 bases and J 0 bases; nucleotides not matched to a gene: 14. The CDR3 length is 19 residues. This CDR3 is CASTSGTGGLPLSNQPQHF. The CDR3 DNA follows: TGTGCCAGCACCTCCGGGACAGGGGGATTACCCCTTAGCAATCAGCCCCAGCATTTT.

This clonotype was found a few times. CDR3 bases: TGCGCCAGCAGCGTAACTTCAGGGGTCAATCAGCCCCAGCATTTT. This translates into CASSVTSGVNQPQHF. The V call is TRBV5-1, the J call TRBJ1-5; a possible D gene is TRBD1 (6 bases). Germline V gene lookup returns CDR1 SGHRS and CDR2 YFSETQ. There are 15 residues in the CDR3. Trimming pared 4 bases from V and 3 bases from J, leaving 14 bases between.

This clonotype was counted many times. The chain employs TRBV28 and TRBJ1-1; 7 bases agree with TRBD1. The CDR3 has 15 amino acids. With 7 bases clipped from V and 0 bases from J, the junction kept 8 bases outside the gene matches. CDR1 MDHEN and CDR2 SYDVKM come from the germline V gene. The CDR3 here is CASTLRTGMNTEAFF. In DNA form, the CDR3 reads TGTGCCAGCACCTTAAGGACAGGCATGAACACTGAAGCTTTCTTT.

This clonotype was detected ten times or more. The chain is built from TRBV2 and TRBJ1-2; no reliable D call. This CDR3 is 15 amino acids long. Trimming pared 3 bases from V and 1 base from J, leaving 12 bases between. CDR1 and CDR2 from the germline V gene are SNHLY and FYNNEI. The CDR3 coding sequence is TGTGCCAGCAGTGAGAACCGGCCCCTTAACTATGGCTACACCTTC. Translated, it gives CASSENRPLNYGYTF. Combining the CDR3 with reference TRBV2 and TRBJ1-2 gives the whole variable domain EPEVTQTPSHQVTQMGQEVILRCVPISNHLYFYWYRQILGQKVEFLVSFYNNEISEKSEIFDDQFSVERPDGSNFTLKIRSTKLEDSAMYFCASSENRPLNYGYTFGSGTRLTVV.

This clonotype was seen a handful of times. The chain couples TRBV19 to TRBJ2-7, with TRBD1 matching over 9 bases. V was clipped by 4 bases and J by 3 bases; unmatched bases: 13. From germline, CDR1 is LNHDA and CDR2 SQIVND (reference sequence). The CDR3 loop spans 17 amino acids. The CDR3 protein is CASSKRTGEEVGYEQYF. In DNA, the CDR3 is TGTGCCAGTAGTAAGAGGACAGGGGAAGAAGTCGGCTACGAGCAGTACTTC.

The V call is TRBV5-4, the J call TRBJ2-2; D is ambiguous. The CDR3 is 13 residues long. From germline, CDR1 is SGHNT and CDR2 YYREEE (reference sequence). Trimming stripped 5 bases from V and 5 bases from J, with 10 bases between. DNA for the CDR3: TGTGCCAGCAGGCGACTGGGGACCGGGGAGCTGTTTTTT. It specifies CASRRLGTGELFF.

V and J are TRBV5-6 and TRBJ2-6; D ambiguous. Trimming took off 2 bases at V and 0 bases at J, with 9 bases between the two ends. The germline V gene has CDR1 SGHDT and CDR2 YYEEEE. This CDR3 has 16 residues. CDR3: CASSFGRISGANVLTF. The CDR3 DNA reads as TGTGCCAGCAGCTTTGGACGTATCTCTGGGGCCAACGTCCTGACTTTC.

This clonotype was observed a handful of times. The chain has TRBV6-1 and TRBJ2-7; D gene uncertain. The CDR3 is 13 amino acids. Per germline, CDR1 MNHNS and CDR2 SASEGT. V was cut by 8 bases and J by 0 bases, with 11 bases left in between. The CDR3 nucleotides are TGTGCCAGCCTGGGGTCCCTCTCCTACGAGCAGTACTTC. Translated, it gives CASLGSLSYEQYF.

The CDR3 nucleotides read TGTGCCAGCAGCCCCAAACCGAACACTGAAGCTTTCTTT. It codes for CASSPKPNTEAFF. This chain joins TRBV7-9 and TRBJ1-1; no definite D call. The V end lost 5 bases, the J end lost 1 base, and 8 bases lay between the germline ends. The V gene's germline CDR1 is SEHNR and CDR2 FQNEAQ (reference sequence). The CDR3 is 13 amino acids.

DNA of the CDR3: TGTGCCAGTAGTTCCGGGACAGGGGGCCTTAATGAGCAGTTCTTC. Translating gives CASSSGTGGLNEQFF. V usage is TRBV19 and J usage is TRBJ2-1, with 12 bases identical to TRBD1. V lost 5 bases and J lost 7; bases outside the gene matches: 6. CDR3 length: 15 residues. The germline CDR1 and CDR2 sequences are LNHDA and SQIVND (reference sequence).

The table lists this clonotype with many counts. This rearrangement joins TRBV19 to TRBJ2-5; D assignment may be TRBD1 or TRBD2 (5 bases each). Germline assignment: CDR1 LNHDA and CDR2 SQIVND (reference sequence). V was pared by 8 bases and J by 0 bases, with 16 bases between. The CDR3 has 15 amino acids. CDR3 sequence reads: CASSRREGYQETQYF. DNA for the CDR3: TGTGCCAGTTCCCGAAGAGAGGGGTACCAAGAGACCCAGTACTTC.

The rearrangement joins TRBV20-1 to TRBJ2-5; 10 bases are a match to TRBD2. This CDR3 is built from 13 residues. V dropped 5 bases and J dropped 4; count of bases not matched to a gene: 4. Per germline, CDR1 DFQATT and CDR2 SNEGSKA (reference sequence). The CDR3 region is CSAVAGGSETQYF. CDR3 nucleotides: TGCAGTGCTGTAGCGGGAGGTTCAGAGACCCAGTACTTC.